This is a list of T cell receptor beta chains from one sample in a study of blood T cell repertoires in COVID-19. Generated by immunoSEQ multiplex PCR, the TCRdb table keeps only in-frame clones and is missing some. The sample lists approximately 180,000 clones, roughly 87% seen once, with around 1.2% in the top ten. The sequenced sample was PBMCs or T cells enriched from blood (not recorded which). These TCRs come from a human donor with acute COVID-19. The donor label of this sample is uncertain. CDR3s include the opening cysteine and the closing phenylalanine or tryptophan. Part of the rows lack a size; the others show once, few, many or a class for expanded clones.

-	TRBV5-1	CASSLTGLGNQPQHF
many	TRBV20-1	CSASVGADGYTF
-	TRBV7-2	CASSLLYREREAFF
-	TRBV5-1	CASSAGTSNIQYF
-	TRBV27	CASRGQVSSYEQYF
-	TRBV15	CATSRPRQNYGYTF
-	TRBV18	CASRTSGLNNEQFF
-	TRBV5-1	CASSAGLQRDTGELFF
-	TRBV2	CASSFGMDTDTQYF
once	TRBV18	CASSEAGALNTGELFF
-	TRBV6-5	CASSYYRGASYEQYF
few	TRBV7-9	CASSLEQGATGELFF
-	TRBV19	CASSIGRRQGGGYTF
-	TRBV11-1	CASSLRASGEVDTQYF
-	TRBV10-3	CAISERQGVGGYTF
-	TRBV7-8	CASSLAPGLVPGNTIYF
-	TRBV7-3	CASSQSGGAGDTQYF
-	TRBV27	CASSRDRGTDTQYF
few	TRBV4-1	CASSQGDRDGEAFF